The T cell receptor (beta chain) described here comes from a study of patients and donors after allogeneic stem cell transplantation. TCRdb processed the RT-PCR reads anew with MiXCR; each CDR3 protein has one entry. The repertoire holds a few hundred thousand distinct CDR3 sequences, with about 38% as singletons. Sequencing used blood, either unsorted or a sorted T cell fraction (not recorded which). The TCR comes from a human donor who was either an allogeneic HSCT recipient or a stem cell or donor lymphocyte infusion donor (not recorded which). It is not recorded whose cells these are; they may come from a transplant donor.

The CDR3 sequence: CSARDWKENSPLHF. CDR3 bases: TGCAGTGCTAGAGATTGGAAGGAAAATTCACCCCTCCACTTT. The chain has TRBV20-1 and TRBJ1-6; D is undetermined. Germline CDR1 reads DFQATT; CDR2 reads SNEGSKA (reference sequence). This CDR3 spans 14 amino acids. Trimming removed 0 bases at V and 7 bases at J, with 10 bases between.